The source of this T cell receptor (beta chain) is a study of T cell repertoires in cytomegalovirus infection. Study background: Shared public TCR beta signatures pointed to both CMV infection and a matching HLA type. Notes on the study in general: Based on cumulative public TCR beta family frequency, carriers of CMV plus the relevant HLA were identified. Predominance within the ex vivo response was attributable to HLA-C-restricted CMV-specific TCR beta clonotypes.

A single record per CDR3 protein comes from TCRdb applying MiXCR to the reads. Among more than 150,000 distinct CDR3 sequences listed, approximately 19% were seen once. Germline V CDR1 and CDR2: SNHLY, FYNNEI. The length of the CDR3 is 15 residues. The germline V and J ends were trimmed by 9 bases and 0 bases, with 15 bases remaining between them. Of note for this clonotype: The target antigen is unknown.

V usage is TRBV2 and J usage is TRBJ2-1, with D tentatively TRBD2 (6 bases). The clonotype originates from a human donor in good health (CMV status not recorded). Some clones in this sample may be carry-over from other donors' samples. The sample was PBMCs. In nucleotides, the CDR3 is TGTGCCAGTATTCCACCGGGAGACTCCTACAATGAGCAGTTCTTC. Translating gives CASIPPGDSYNEQFF. The complete variable domain, with remaining parts taken from reference TRBV2 and TRBJ2-1, reads EPEVTQTPSHQVTQMGQEVILRCVPISNHLYFYWYRQILGQKVEFLVSFYNNEISEKSEIFDDQFSVERPDGSNFTLKIRSTKLEDSAMYFCASIPPGDSYNEQFFGPGTRLTVL.